This T cell receptor beta chain was captured in a study of T-cell memory formation after mild COVID-19. Study outcomes and limitations: There was no confirmation that second-wave clones peaking on day 37 were SARS-CoV-2 specific. Day 15 to 85 contracting clones showed balanced CD4/CD8; day 15 to 37 expanders favored CD4+. Contracting CD4+ clones lay largely in CM and EM, with CD8+ ones residing in EMRA.

Remarks on this clonotype: Its target is unknown.

TCRdb re-analysed the 5' RACE reads in MiXCR, keeping a single row per CDR3 protein. This table holds almost 550,000 distinct CDR3 sequences, just over 20% found once. Germline V lookup: CDR1 LGHNA, CDR2 YSLEER. V was pared by 4 bases and J by 5 bases, with 10 bases of the junction left unmatched. CDR3 length: 16 amino acids. V and J are TRBV4-3 and TRBJ1-4; TRBD1 agrees at 7 bases. The clonotype comes from an adult woman who had mild COVID-19 (a few samples of this study predate the infection). Cell type and time point are not known. The sequenced sample was PBMCs or a T cell subset sorted from them (not recorded which). CDR3 region: CASSREGAVSNEKLFF. The CDR3 DNA is TGCGCCAGCAGCCGGGAGGGGGCGGTTTCAAATGAAAAACTGTTTTTT.